A single sample gave rise to the 10 T cell receptor beta chains below, sequenced in a study of T-cell memory formation after mild COVID-19. Using its own MiXCR run on the 5' RACE reads, TCRdb lists one record per CDR3 protein. This table holds almost 550,000 distinct CDR3 sequences, around 20% found once. The sample consisted of PBMCs or a T cell subset sorted from them (not recorded which). These receptors were collected from an adult woman who had mild COVID-19 (a few samples of this study predate the infection). Cell type and time point are not known.

This chain joins TRBV5-6 and TRBJ1-1; maybe TRBD1 (6 bases). Germline lookup yields CDR1 SGHDT and CDR2 YYEEEE. V lost 6 bases to trimming and J lost 0 bases, with 15 bases between them. The CDR3 runs 15 residues. The CDR3 sequence: CASTSFRGMNTEAFF. CDR3 sequence (DNA): TGTGCCAGCACCTCATTCAGGGGCATGAACACTGAAGCTTTCTTT.

The rearrangement uses TRBV29-1 and TRBJ1-1; TRBD1 matches at 8 bases. This CDR3 contains 16 residues. V shed 6 bases and J 4 bases; nucleotides not matched to a gene: 16. Germline V lookup: CDR1 SQVTM, CDR2 ANQGSEA. The CDR3 DNA is TGCAGCGTGTCAGGGGGCCCCGCACACGGGAGCACTGAAGCTTTCTTT. Translation gives CSVSGGPAHGSTEAFF. Drawing the rest from reference TRBV29-1 and TRBJ1-1, the complete variable domain is SAVISQKPSRDICQRGTSLTIQCQVDSQVTMMFWYRQQPGQSLTLIATANQGSEATYESGFVIDKFPISRPNLTFSTLTVSNMSPEDSSIYLCSVSGGPAHGSTEAFFGQGTRLTVV.

This clonotype showed up just a few times. The chain has TRBV7-2 and TRBJ2-7, with TRBD2 identical over 9 bases. Germline V CDR1 and CDR2: SGHTA, FQGNSA. The CDR3 covers 16 residues. The junction had 10 bases not matched to a gene; V was cut back by 1 base and J by 6 bases. In DNA form, the CDR3 reads TGTGCCAGCAGCTTAGTGCTCCCGGGCGGGAGGGCCGAGCAGTACTTC. As protein: CASSLVLPGGRAEQYF.

The chain joins TRBV6-5 to TRBJ2-3; 8 nucleotides agree with TRBD1. The V and J ends lost 4 bases and 5 bases, in that order; junction bases with no gene match: 5. The CDR3 sequence is 14 residues long. Germline CDR1 is MNHEY and CDR2 is SVGAGI. CDR3 nucleotides: TGTGCCAGCAGTTCCGACAGGGGAATAGATACGCAGTATTTT. Its protein product is CASSSDRGIDTQYF.

V and J are TRBV25-1 and TRBJ1-2; a weak D match, TRBD1 (5 bases). V lost 0 bases and J lost 7, with 15 bases in between. The CDR3 spans 15 residues. CDR1 is MGHDK, CDR2 SYGVNS, per germline. The CDR3 is CASSEYKGWAGGYTF. The CDR3 DNA sequence: TGTGCCAGCAGTGAATATAAGGGGTGGGCTGGTGGCTACACCTTC.

This clonotype was seen a handful of times. The J gene is TRBJ2-7, the V gene TRBV6-2 or TRBV6-3, with 8 bases matching TRBD1. CDR1 is MNHEY and CDR2 is SVGEGT in the germline V gene. The CDR3 loop spans 14 amino acids. After removal of 6 bases from V and 6 bases from J, the junction contained 10 bases not matched to a gene. CDR3 coding DNA: TGTGCCAGCAGCAAGACAGGGGTAGCGCGCGAGCAGTACTTC. Translating gives CASSKTGVAREQYF.

In its sample, this clonotype was seen a few times. This CDR3 fails to terminate in the conserved phenylalanine or tryptophan, so it likely reflects a read error. Because the CDR3's place on the DNA is in doubt, the DNA is left out and the CDR3 is given as listed by TCRdb. CDR3 in amino acids: CAIRIRSP. The rearrangement links TRBV10-3 to TRBJ2-7. Per the germline V gene, CDR1 is ENHRY and CDR2 is SYGVKD. The length of the CDR3 is 8 amino acids, counting both ends.

A few counts support this clonotype. The chain is built from TRBV9 and TRBJ1-2; D gene unclear. V was shortened by 0 bases and J by 2 bases, with 8 bases between the two germline ends. The CDR3 covers 14 residues. The germline V gene has CDR1 SGDLS and CDR2 YYNGEE. In nucleotides, the CDR3 is TGTGCCAGCAGCGTAGTTCCGAGCAACTATGGCTACACCTTC. It translates to CASSVVPSNYGYTF.

This sequence joins TRBV7-6 and TRBJ2-7; D call uncertain. The CDR3 runs to 12 residues. Germline V gives CDR1 SGHVS, CDR2 FNYEAQ. V was cut by 4 bases and J by 3 bases, with 7 bases left in between. CDR3 DNA: TGTGCCAGCAGCTCAACCGACTACGAGCAGTACTTC. It encodes CASSSTDYEQYF.

V and J are TRBV4-3 and TRBJ2-3; D is unclear. V shed 2 bases and J shed 4 bases, with 7 bases lying between them. CDR1 and CDR2 from the germline V gene are LGHNA and YSLEER. The CDR3 loop spans 13 amino acids. CDR3 region: CASSQRPADTQYF. CDR3 nucleotides: TGCGCCAGCAGCCAAAGGCCGGCAGATACGCAGTATTTT.